This TCR beta chain was sequenced in a study of technical replicates of blood from a few donors. TCRdb's table, derived via immunoSEQ multiplex PCR, lists solely in-frame clones and lacks some. The repertoire holds tens of thousands of clones, with roughly 92% as singletons. Germline V gene data show CDR1 as MNHEY and CDR2 as SMNVEV (reference sequence). With 3 bases removed from V and 3 bases from J, the gap between germline ends came to 9 bases. This CDR3 has 14 amino acids. The sequenced material came from T cells isolated from PBMCs. V and J are TRBV27 and TRBJ2-1; D is uncertain. This TCR was recovered from a human donor in good health. CDR3 DNA: TGTGCCAGCAGTTTCAGCGATAACTACAATGAGCAGTTCTTC. Translation: CASSFSDNYNEQFF.